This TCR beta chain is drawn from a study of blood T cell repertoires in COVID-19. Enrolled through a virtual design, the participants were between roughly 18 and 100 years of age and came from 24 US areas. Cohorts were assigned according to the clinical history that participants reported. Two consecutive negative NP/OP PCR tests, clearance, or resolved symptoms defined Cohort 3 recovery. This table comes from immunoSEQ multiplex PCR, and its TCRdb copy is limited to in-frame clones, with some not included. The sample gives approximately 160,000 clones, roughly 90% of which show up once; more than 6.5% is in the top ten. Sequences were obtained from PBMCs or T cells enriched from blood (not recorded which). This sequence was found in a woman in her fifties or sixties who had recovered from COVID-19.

CDR3 DNA sequence: TGTGCCAGCAGCCCACCCAGGGAAGGTTACGAGCAGTACTTC. Translating it yields CASSPPREGYEQYF. The J gene is TRBJ2-7, the V gene TRBV28; D possibly corresponds to TRBD1 (5 bases). The CDR3 loop spans 14 amino acids. V was cut by 6 bases and J by 4 bases, with 16 bases left in between. Germline values: CDR1 MDHEN, CDR2 SYDVKM.